Each of the 19 T cell receptor beta chains below was sequenced from the same sample in a study of blood T cell repertoires in COVID-19. The data were produced by immunoSEQ multiplex PCR, yet TCRdb's version contains in-frame clones alone and is incomplete. The table includes about 410,000 clones, 75% to 90% detected once. The sample comprised peripheral blood. These receptors came from a woman between 35 and 50 years old with COVID-19, enrolled during active disease.

The gene calls are TRBV4-1 and TRBJ1-2; D unresolved. V lost 0 bases to trimming and J lost 2 bases, with 7 bases between them. The germline gives CDR1 MGHRA, CDR2 YSYEKL. This CDR3 region has 14 residues. CDR3 protein: CASSQDLENYGYTF. CDR3 in DNA: TGCGCCAGCAGCCAAGATCTAGAGAACTATGGCTACACCTTC.

This clone appeared once. The chain recombines TRBV19 with TRBJ2-7; TRBD1 is a possible D gene (6 bases). Germline CDR1 reads LNHDA; CDR2 reads SQIVND (reference sequence). The CDR3 length is 15 residues. Trimming pared 5 bases from V and 2 bases from J, leaving 16 bases between. CDR3 protein: CASSQQGRTAYEQYF. The CDR3 nucleotides are TGTGCCAGTAGTCAACAGGGTAGGACGGCCTACGAGCAGTACTTC.

V is TRBV9 and J is TRBJ2-1; 11 bases are a match to TRBD2. Trimming removed 2 bases from V and 8 bases from J; junction bases left unmatched: 6. The CDR3 contains 15 residues. Germline V gene data show CDR1 as SGDLS and CDR2 as YYNGEE. CDR3 DNA: TGTGCCAGCAGCGTGGGGGTAGCGGGAGGGCATGAGCAGTTCTTC. Amino acid sequence: CASSVGVAGGHEQFF.

The chain combines TRBV29-1 with TRBJ1-1; the match to TRBD1 covers 7 bases. The V gene's germline CDR1 is SQVTM and CDR2 ANQGSEA. The V and J ends lost 4 bases and 8 bases, in that order; junction bases with no gene match: 7. This CDR3 comprises 12 residues. The CDR3, as DNA: TGCAGCGTTGTTCGGACAGGCCCCGAAGCTTTCTTT. Protein sequence: CSVVRTGPEAFF.

In its sample, this clone was seen a few times. The gene calls are TRBV29-1 and TRBJ1-2; TRBD1 is a possible D gene (5 bases). Trimming left V 5 bases short and J 7 bases short, with 20 bases between. Germline-derived CDR1 and CDR2 are SQVTM and ANQGSEA. The CDR3 sequence is 14 residues long. CDR3 sequence (DNA): TGCAGCGTTTTGACAGATGGGGCCCTAGGTGGCTACACCTTC. Translating gives CSVLTDGALGGYTF.

This clone was observed once. The chain has TRBV10-3 and TRBJ2-1, with 10 bases identical to TRBD2. Germline V gene lookup returns CDR1 ENHRY and CDR2 SYGVKD. This CDR3 region has 14 residues. V shed 8 bases, J shed 5 bases, and the junction held 6 bases outside the gene matches. The CDR3 nucleotides read TGTGCCATCGAAGGTAGCGGGGGGAACAATGAGCAGTTCTTC. Amino acid sequence: CAIEGSGGNNEQFF.

This chain joins TRBV7-2 and TRBJ1-1, with 7 bases matching TRBD1. The CDR3 totals 15 residues. The V gene's germline CDR1 is SGHTA and CDR2 FQGNSA. J gave up 4 bases and V 5 bases, and 10 bases lay outside the gene matches. CDR3: CASSPEGAFTTEAFF. CDR3 sequence (DNA): TGTGCCAGCAGCCCAGAGGGGGCCTTTACCACTGAAGCTTTCTTT.

The chain combines TRBV4-3 with TRBJ1-4; D is undetermined. Germline assignment: CDR1 LGHNA and CDR2 YSLEER. This CDR3 region has 13 residues. Trimming pared 3 bases from V and 6 bases from J, leaving 8 bases between. The chain's CDR3 is CASSQLQHEKLFF. The CDR3 DNA reads as TGCGCCAGCAGCCAGTTACAACATGAAAAACTGTTTTTT.

This clone has more than one count but fewer than ten. V gene TRBV7-8 combines with J gene TRBJ1-6, with 7 bases lining up with TRBD1. This CDR3 has 16 amino acids. Germline lookup yields CDR1 SGHVS and CDR2 FQNEAQ. The ends lost 5 bases at V and 5 bases at J; junction bases unmatched: 9. In DNA, the CDR3 is TGTGCCAGCAGCCCAAGACAGGGTTGGAATAATTCACCCCTCCACTTT. Amino acid sequence: CASSPRQGWNNSPLHF.

V and J are TRBV14 and TRBJ1-3; D gene unclear. This CDR3 has 14 residues. V gave up 4 bases and J gave up 3 bases, with 10 bases separating them. Germline V gives CDR1 SGHDN, CDR2 FVKESK. CDR3 bases: TGTGCCAGCAGCCGCGTCGGGAGTGGAAACACCATATATTTT. This gives the protein CASSRVGSGNTIYF.

V gene TRBV7-9 combines with J gene TRBJ1-1; no reliable D call. This CDR3 has 13 amino acids. Germline-derived CDR1 and CDR2 are SEHNR and FQNEAQ (reference sequence). Trimming cost V 1 base and J 3 bases, with 6 bases left between them. This CDR3 is CASSLERDTEAFF. Written as DNA, the CDR3 is TGTGCCAGCAGCTTAGAACGGGACACTGAAGCTTTCTTT.

This chain links TRBV7-9 with TRBJ2-1, with D possibly TRBD2 on 6 matching bases. The germline V gene has CDR1 SEHNR and CDR2 FQNEAQ (reference sequence). V was cut by 4 bases and J by 6 bases, with 10 bases left in between. There are 13 residues in the CDR3. The CDR3 region is CASSSGTFNEQFF. For the CDR3, the DNA is TGTGCCAGCAGCTCCGGGACTTTCAATGAGCAGTTCTTC.

This clone has just one count. CDR3 coding DNA: TGTGCCAGCAGTTTAGAGAATCAGCCCCAGCATTTT. Protein: CASSLENQPQHF. This chain joins TRBV27 and TRBJ1-5; D gene uncertain. Germline V lookup: CDR1 MNHEY, CDR2 SMNVEV (reference sequence). V gave up 2 bases and J gave up 4 bases, with 3 bases separating them. The CDR3 is 12 residues long.

The chain joins TRBV18 to TRBJ2-2, with 8 bases matching TRBD1. The CDR3 runs to 15 residues. The V gene end was trimmed by 7 bases and the J gene end by 2 bases; junction bases not matched to a gene: 6. Germline CDR1 and CDR2: KGHSH and LQKENI. The CDR3 nucleotides are TGTGCCAGCTTTCTGACAGGGGCAAACACCGGGGAGCTGTTTTTT. Encoded protein: CASFLTGANTGELFF.

The J gene is TRBJ1-6, the V gene TRBV19; no clear D gene. V was shortened by 6 bases and J by 10 bases, with 19 bases between the two germline ends. CDR3 size: 15 residues. Germline V lookup: CDR1 LNHDA, CDR2 SQIVND (reference sequence). CDR3 DNA sequence: TGTGCCAGTAGGACGGCGGAAATCCTGGCCTCACCCCTCCACTTT. Its protein product is CASRTAEILASPLHF.

The chain uses TRBV27 and TRBJ1-2; D gene uncertain. Trimming stripped 0 bases from V and 5 bases from J, with 7 bases between. Germline-derived CDR1 and CDR2 are MNHEY and SMNVEV (reference sequence). This CDR3 region has 13 residues. The CDR3 loop is CASSLSSRYGYTF. The DNA for the CDR3 is TGTGCCAGCAGTTTATCGAGCCGGTATGGCTACACCTTC.

V and J are TRBV28 and TRBJ2-7; TRBD2 might be the D (7 bases). Germline V CDR1 and CDR2: MDHEN, SYDVKM. V lost 8 bases and J lost 6, with 20 bases in between. This CDR3 spans 14 amino acids. Here the CDR3 DNA reads TGTGCCAGCTGGGGGGGGCGCACCCTTAGCGAGCAGTACTTC. It translates to CASWGGRTLSEQYF.

The chain is built from TRBV27 and TRBJ1-2; D possibly corresponds to TRBD1 (5 bases). V lost 10 bases and J lost 5, with 14 bases in between. Looked up from germline, CDR1 is MNHEY and CDR2 is SMNVEV (reference sequence). The CDR3 covers 12 residues. The CDR3 DNA sequence: TGTGCCACGGCTCAGGGAGGGTATGGCTACACCTTC. It codes for CATAQGGYGYTF.

Note on this clone: A read error is possible here, since a much larger clone lies one base away. J is TRBJ2-7 and V is TRBV7-3; 8 nucleotides align to TRBD1. V gave up 6 bases and J gave up 2 bases; unmatched junction bases: 3. CDR3 length equals 13 residues. Per the germline V gene, CDR1 is SGHTA and CDR2 is FQGTGA. In DNA form, the CDR3 reads TGTGCCAGCAGTCGGACAGGGACCTACGAGCAGTACTTC. It encodes CASSRTGTYEQYF.